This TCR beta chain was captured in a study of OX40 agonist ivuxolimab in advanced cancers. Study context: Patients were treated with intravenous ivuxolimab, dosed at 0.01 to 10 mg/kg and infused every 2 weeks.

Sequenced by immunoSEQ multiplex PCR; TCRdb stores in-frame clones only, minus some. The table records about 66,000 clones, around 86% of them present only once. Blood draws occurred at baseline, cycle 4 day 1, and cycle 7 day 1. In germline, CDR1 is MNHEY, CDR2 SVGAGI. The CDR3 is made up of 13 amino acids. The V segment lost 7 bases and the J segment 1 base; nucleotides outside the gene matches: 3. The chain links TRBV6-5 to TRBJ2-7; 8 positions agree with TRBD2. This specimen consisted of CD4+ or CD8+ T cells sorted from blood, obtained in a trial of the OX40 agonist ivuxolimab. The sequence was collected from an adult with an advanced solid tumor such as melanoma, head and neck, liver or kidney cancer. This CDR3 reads CASTSGGSYEQYF. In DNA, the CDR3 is TGTGCCAGCACCAGCGGGGGATCCTACGAGCAGTACTTC.